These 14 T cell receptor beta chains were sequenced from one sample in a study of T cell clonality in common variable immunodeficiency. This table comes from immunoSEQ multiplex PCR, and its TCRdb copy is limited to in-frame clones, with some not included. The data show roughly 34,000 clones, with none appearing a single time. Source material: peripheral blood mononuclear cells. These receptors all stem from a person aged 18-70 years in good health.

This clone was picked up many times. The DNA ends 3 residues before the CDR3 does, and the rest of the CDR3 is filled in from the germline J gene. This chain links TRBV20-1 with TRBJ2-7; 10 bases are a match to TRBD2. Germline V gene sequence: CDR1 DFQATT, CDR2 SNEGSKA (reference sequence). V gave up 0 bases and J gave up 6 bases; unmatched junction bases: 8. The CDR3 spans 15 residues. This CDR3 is CSARDLRLAGREQYF. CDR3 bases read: TGCAGTGCTAGAGATCTGCGACTAGCGGGTCGCGAG.

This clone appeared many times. Partial CDR3 DNA: TGTGCCAGCAGTGATGGCGGGAGAGCCTACGAG. Protein: CASSDGGRAYE. The entire CDR3 reads CASSDGGRAYEQYF. The chain combines TRBV2 with TRBJ2-7; 7 bases match TRBD2. Read data end 3 residues before the CDR3 end; the end is taken from the germline J gene. There are 14 residues in the CDR3. CDR1 SNHLY and CDR2 FYNNEI come from the germline V gene. The junction had 4 bases not matched to a gene; V was cut back by 3 bases and J by 2 bases.

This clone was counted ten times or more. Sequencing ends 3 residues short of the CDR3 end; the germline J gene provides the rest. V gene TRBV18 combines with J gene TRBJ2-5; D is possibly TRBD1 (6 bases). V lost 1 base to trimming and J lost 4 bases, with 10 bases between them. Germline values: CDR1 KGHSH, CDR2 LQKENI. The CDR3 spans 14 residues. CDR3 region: CASSPLQGSETQYF. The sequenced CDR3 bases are TGTGCCAGCTCACCACTACAGGGCTCAGAGACC.

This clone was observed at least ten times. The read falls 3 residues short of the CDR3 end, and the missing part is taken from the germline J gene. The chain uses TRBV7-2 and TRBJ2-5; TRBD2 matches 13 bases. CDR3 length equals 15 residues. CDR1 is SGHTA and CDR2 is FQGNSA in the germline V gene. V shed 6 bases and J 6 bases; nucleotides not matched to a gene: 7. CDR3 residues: CASRPGLAGEKTQYF. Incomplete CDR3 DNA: TGTGCCAGCAGGCCCGGACTAGCGGGAGAGAAGACC. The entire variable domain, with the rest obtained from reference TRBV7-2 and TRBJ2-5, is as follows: GAGVSQSPSNKVTEKGKDVELRCDPISGHTALYWYRQSLGQGLEFLIYFQGNSAPDKSGLPSDRFSAERTGGSVSTLTIQRTQQEDSAVYLCASRPGLAGEKTQYFGPGTRLLVL.

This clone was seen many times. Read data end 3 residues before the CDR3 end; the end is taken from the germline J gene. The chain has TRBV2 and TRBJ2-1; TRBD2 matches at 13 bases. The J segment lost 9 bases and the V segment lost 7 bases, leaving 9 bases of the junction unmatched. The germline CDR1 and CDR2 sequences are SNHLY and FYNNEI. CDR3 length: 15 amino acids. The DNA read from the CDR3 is TGTGCCAGCAAGCCTACTAGCGGGGGGGCCGGTGAG. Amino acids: CASKPTSGGAGE. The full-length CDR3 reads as CASKPTSGGAGEQFF. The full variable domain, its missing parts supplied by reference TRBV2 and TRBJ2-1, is EPEVTQTPSHQVTQMGQEVILRCVPISNHLYFYWYRQILGQKVEFLVSFYNNEISEKSEIFDDQFSVERPDGSNFTLKIRSTKLEDSAMYFCASKPTSGGAGEQFFGPGTRLTVL.

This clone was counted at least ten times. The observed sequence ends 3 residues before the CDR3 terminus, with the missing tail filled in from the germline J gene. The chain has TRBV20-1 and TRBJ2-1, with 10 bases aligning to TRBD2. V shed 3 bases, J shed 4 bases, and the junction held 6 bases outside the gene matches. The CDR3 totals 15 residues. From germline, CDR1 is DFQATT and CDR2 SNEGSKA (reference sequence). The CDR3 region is CSARPRTSGYNEQFF. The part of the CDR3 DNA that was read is TGCAGTGCTAGGCCCCGGACTAGCGGATACAATGAG.

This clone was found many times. The sequenced part of the CDR3 DNA is TGTGCCAGTAGTTCAACTAGCGGGATTTTAGAGACC. It codes for CASSSTSGILET. The full CDR3 reads CASSSTSGILETQYF. V usage is TRBV19 and J usage is TRBJ2-5; 10 bases align to TRBD2. The read terminates 3 residues before the CDR3 end, so the remaining end is supplied by the germline J gene. This CDR3 spans 15 amino acids. In germline, CDR1 is LNHDA, CDR2 SQIVND (reference sequence). J lost 4 bases, V lost 5 bases, and 7 bases had no gene match.

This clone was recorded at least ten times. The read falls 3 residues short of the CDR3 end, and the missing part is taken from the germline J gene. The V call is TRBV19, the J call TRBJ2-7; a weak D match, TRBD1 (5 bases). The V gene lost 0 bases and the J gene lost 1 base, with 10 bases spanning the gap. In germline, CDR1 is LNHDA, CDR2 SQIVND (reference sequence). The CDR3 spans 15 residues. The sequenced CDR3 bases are TGTGCCAGTAGTATAGATTTCCAGGGATCCTACGAG. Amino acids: CASSIDFQGSYE. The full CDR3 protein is CASSIDFQGSYEQYF.

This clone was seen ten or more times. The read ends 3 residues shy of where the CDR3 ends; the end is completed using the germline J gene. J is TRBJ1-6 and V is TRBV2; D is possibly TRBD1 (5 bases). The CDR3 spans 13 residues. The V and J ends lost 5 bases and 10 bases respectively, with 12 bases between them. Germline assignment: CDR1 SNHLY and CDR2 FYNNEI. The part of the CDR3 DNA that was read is TGTGCCAGCAGTTCGGCCAGGGAATCACCC. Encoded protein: CASSSARESP. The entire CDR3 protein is CASSSARESPLHF.

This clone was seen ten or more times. The CDR3 spells CAISQDPLAGFTDTQYF. CDR3 DNA, as far as it was read: TGTGCCATCAGCCAAGACCCACTAGCGGGATTCACAGATACG. The gene calls are TRBV10-3 and TRBJ2-3, with TRBD2 matching over 10 bases. From the germline J gene comes the end of the CDR3, since the read stops 3 residues before it. The CDR3 runs 17 residues. CDR1 is ENHRY, CDR2 SYGVKD, per germline. V lost 6 bases to trimming and J lost 2 bases; unmatched junction nucleotides: 11.

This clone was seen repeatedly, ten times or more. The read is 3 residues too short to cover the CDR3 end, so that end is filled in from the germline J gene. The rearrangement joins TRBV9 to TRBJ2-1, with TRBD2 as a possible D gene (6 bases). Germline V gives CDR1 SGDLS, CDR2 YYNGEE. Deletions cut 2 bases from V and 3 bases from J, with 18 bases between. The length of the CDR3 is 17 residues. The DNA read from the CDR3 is TGTGCCAGCAGCGTTGCACTGGGGGTGGGGGGCTACAATGAG. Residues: CASSVALGVGGYNE. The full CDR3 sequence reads CASSVALGVGGYNEQFF.

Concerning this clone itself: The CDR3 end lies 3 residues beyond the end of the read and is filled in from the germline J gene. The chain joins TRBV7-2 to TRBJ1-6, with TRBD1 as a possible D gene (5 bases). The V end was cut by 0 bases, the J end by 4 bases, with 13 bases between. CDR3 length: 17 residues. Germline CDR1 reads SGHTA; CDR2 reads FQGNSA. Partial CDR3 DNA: TGTGCCAGCAGCTTAGCTTTGACAGCTAATTATAATTCACCC. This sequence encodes CASSLALTANYNSP. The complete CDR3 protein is CASSLALTANYNSPLHF.

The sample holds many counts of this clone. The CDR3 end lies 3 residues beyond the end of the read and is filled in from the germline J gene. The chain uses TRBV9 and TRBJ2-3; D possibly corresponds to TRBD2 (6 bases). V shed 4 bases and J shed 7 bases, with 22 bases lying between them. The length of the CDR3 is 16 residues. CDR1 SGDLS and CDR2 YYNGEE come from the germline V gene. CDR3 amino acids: CASSLSSGSTPYTQYF. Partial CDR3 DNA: TGTGCCAGCAGCCTTAGTAGCGGATCCACCCCTTATACG. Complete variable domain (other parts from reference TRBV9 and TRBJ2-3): DSGVTQTPKHLITATGQRVTLRCSPRSGDLSVYWYQQSLDQGLQFLIQYYNGEERAKGNILERFSAQQFPDLHSELNLSSLELGDSALYFCASSLSSGSTPYTQYFGPGTRLTVL.

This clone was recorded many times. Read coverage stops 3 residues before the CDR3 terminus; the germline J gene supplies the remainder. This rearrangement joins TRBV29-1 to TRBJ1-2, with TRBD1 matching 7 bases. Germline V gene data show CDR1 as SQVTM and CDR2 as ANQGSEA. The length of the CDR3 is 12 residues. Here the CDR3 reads CSVGPGQRSYTF. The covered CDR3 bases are TGCAGCGTTGGTCCGGGACAGAGGAGC.